The 30 T cell receptor beta chains below all came from one sample that was sequenced in a study of T-cell reconstitution after alpha-beta-depleted transplantation in children (dated by TCRdb to about 2016). The protocol used for the library was PCR. Sequencing instrument: Illumina HiSeq 2500. TCR library preparation used molecular barcoding, with unique molecular identifiers applied to normalize quantification of the TCRbeta repertoire. Using fastp at Q25 and MiXCR, TCRdb reprocessed the public reads and kept productive beta chains. Rows with one shared CDR3 protein collapse into an entry with the most common genes and DNA. This sample lists hundreds of thousands of distinct CDR3 sequences; about an eighth were detected once. The ten biggest clones cover 0.79% of the sample. In the paper's terms, the treatment or condition label means: allogeneic hematopoietic cell transplantation with graft depleted of TCRalphabeta T cells and CD19 B cells.

The sequenced sample was PBMCs, obtained before TCRalphabeta/CD19-depleted stem cell transplant. These receptors came from a girl aged 2 to 10 with congenital amegakaryocytic thrombocytopenia, due to receive a stem cell transplant.

V gene TRBV20-1 combines with J gene TRBJ2-1, with D possibly TRBD2 on 5 matching bases. Trimming shortened V by 5 bases and J by 2 bases, and 10 bases separated the two germline ends. The CDR3 length is 13 residues. Germline assignment: CDR1 DFQATT and CDR2 SNEGSKA (reference sequence). The CDR3 here is CSAFLATYNEQFF. As DNA, the CDR3 is TGCAGTGCTTTTCTAGCAACCTACAATGAGCAGTTCTTC.

The CDR3 is CASSSTGLPLHF. CDR3 nucleotides: TGTGCCAGCAGCTCCACAGGGTTACCCCTCCACTTT. The chain combines TRBV7-6 with TRBJ1-6; D is perhaps TRBD1 (6 bases). CDR1 and CDR2 from the germline V gene are SGHVS and FNYEAQ. V dropped 4 bases and J dropped 12 bases, with 10 bases sitting between them. There are 12 residues in the CDR3.

Comment on this clonotype: A read error is possible here, since a much larger clone lies one base away. The chain recombines TRBV20-1 with TRBJ1-2; the D gene is possibly TRBD1 (5 bases). CDR3 size: 15 residues. From germline, CDR1 is DFQATT and CDR2 SNEGSKA (reference sequence). Trimming removed 6 bases at V and 4 bases at J, with 21 bases between. The CDR3 loop reads CSASNRLDGGYGYTF. The CDR3, as DNA: TGCAGTGCGAGTAACCGTTTGGACGGGGGCTATGGCTACACCTTC.

Notes on this clonotype: A much larger clone lies a single base off, so this may be a read error. V and J are TRBV7-9 and TRBJ2-3; D remains ambiguous. V was trimmed by 0 bases and J by 4 bases, leaving 8 bases between them. Germline V gene data show CDR1 as SEHNR and CDR2 as FQNEAQ (reference sequence). The CDR3 is 14 residues long. CDR3 bases: TGTGCCAGCAGCTTAGCTCTCCCCTCAGATACGCAGTATTTT. Translation gives CASSLALPSDTQYF.

In its sample, this clonotype was seen many times. The V gene is TRBV28, the J gene TRBJ2-7, with D possibly called TRBD1 or TRBD2 (5 bases each). From germline, CDR1 is MDHEN and CDR2 SYDVKM. The V end lost 6 bases, the J end lost 3 bases, and 18 bases lay between the germline ends. This CDR3 region has 15 residues. CDR3 region: CASSRTGRTNYEQYF. The CDR3 DNA is TGTGCCAGCAGCCGTACGGGACGGACAAACTACGAGCAGTACTTC.

This clonotype occurred a few times. This chain joins TRBV29-1 and TRBJ1-2, with 10 positions matching TRBD1. The CDR3 is 13 amino acids. Germline V CDR1 and CDR2: SQVTM, ANQGSEA. V gave up 8 bases and J gave up 6 bases; unmatched junction bases: 9. The CDR3 here is CSSSDRGQNGYTF. Here the CDR3 DNA reads TGCAGCTCGTCAGACAGGGGGCAAAATGGCTACACCTTC.

This clonotype appeared many times. The chain uses TRBV20-1 and TRBJ2-3; 8 bases align to TRBD2. Trimming removed 3 bases from V and 4 bases from J; junction bases left unmatched: 6. The germline V gene has CDR1 DFQATT and CDR2 SNEGSKA (reference sequence). This CDR3 comprises 14 residues. The CDR3 region is CSASAGGWPDTQYF. In DNA, the CDR3 is TGCAGTGCTAGCGCGGGAGGATGGCCAGATACGCAGTATTTT.

In the case of this clonotype: Lacking the conserved final phenylalanine or tryptophan, this CDR3 likely reflects a read error. J is TRBJ2-1 and V is TRBV7-8; 14 nucleotides line up with TRBD2. The V and J ends lost 4 bases and 9 bases, in that order; junction bases with no gene match: 5. Germline values: CDR1 SGHVS, CDR2 FQNEAQ. The CDR3 is 15 amino acids. The CDR3 sequence: CASSSGLAGDIEQFI. CDR3 in DNA: TGTGCCAGCAGCTCGGGACTAGCGGGAGACATTGAGCAGTTCATC.

This clonotype was recorded many times. The genes are TRBV5-1 and TRBJ1-3; D remains ambiguous. V lost 3 bases to trimming and J lost 0 bases, with 7 bases between them. CDR1 is SGHRS, CDR2 YFSETQ, per germline. The CDR3 has 14 amino acids. The CDR3 sequence: CASSSRSSGNTIYF. The CDR3 nucleotides read TGCGCCAGCAGCTCCAGGAGCTCTGGAAACACCATATATTTT.

In its sample, this clonotype was seen a few times. This chain uses TRBV14 with TRBJ1-2; D is uncertain. Germline-derived CDR1 and CDR2 are SGHDN and FVKESK. Trimming pared 1 base from V and 4 bases from J, leaving 7 bases between. CDR3 length: 13 amino acids. The CDR3: CASSQAGIYGYTF. DNA for the CDR3: TGTGCCAGCAGCCAAGCGGGGATCTATGGCTACACCTTC.

The chain combines TRBV29-1 with TRBJ1-1; TRBD1 aligns across 7 bases. CDR3 length: 14 amino acids. Germline CDR1 reads SQVTM; CDR2 reads ANQGSEA. Losses at the gene ends were 7 bases for V and 0 bases for J; bases not matched to a gene: 8. The CDR3 is CSGDRTGMNTEAFF. The CDR3 region has the DNA TGCAGCGGCGATCGGACAGGAATGAACACTGAAGCTTTCTTT.

This chain connects TRBV29-1 to TRBJ2-1; a weak D match, TRBD2 (6 bases). Germline values: CDR1 SQVTM, CDR2 ANQGSEA. This CDR3 has 14 residues. Trimming stripped 7 bases from V and 5 bases from J, with 18 bases between. The CDR3 nucleotides read TGCAGCGGAATAGTCGGCGGGATCGACAATGAGCAGTTCTTC. Residues: CSGIVGGIDNEQFF.

There are many counts of this clonotype. The chain employs TRBV12-3 or TRBV12-4 and TRBJ2-7; D is unresolved. Trimming took off 3 bases at V and 0 bases at J, with 9 bases between the two ends. The length of the CDR3 is 14 residues. The CDR3 DNA reads as TGTGCCAGCAGTTTGAGCAGGACCTCCTACGAGCAGTACTTC. Its translation: CASSLSRTSYEQYF.

This clonotype has a count of ten or more. The chain is built from TRBV29-1 and TRBJ2-7, with TRBD1 matching over 11 bases. The CDR3 runs 15 residues. Germline CDR1 SQVTM, CDR2 ANQGSEA. The V gene end was trimmed by 3 bases and the J gene end by 7 bases; junction bases not matched to a gene: 11. The CDR3 region has the DNA TGCAGCGTTGAGCAGGGGGACAGGGGGGTCTTTGAGCAGTACTTC. Protein product: CSVEQGDRGVFEQYF.

This clonotype was counted ten times or more. The chain uses TRBV6-1 and TRBJ1-3, with unresolved D. Germline V CDR1 and CDR2: MNHNS, SASEGT. V lost 7 bases, J lost 0 bases, and 13 bases lay in between. The CDR3 runs 15 residues. The CDR3 here is CASKTWPISGNTIYF. The CDR3 DNA reads TGTGCCAGCAAAACATGGCCTATCTCTGGAAACACCATATATTTT.

In this sample, this clonotype turned up many times. The chain has TRBV20-1 and TRBJ2-1; 7 bases align to TRBD2. The CDR3 is made up of 16 amino acids. The germline gives CDR1 DFQATT, CDR2 SNEGSKA (reference sequence). V dropped 3 bases and J dropped 1; count of bases not matched to a gene: 9. CDR3 protein: CSARAEAGASYNEQFF. As DNA, the CDR3 is TGCAGTGCTAGGGCCGAGGCGGGAGCTTCCTACAATGAGCAGTTCTTC.

The CDR3 region is CSVGGQKEQYF. Here the CDR3 DNA reads TGCAGCGTTGGTGGGCAGAAAGAGCAGTACTTC. The chain combines TRBV29-1 with TRBJ2-7; D gene unclear. The germline gives CDR1 SQVTM, CDR2 ANQGSEA. The germline V and J ends were trimmed by 4 bases and 7 bases, with 11 bases remaining between them. CDR3 length: 11 amino acids.

This clonotype has a count of ten or more. The rearrangement links TRBV24-1 to TRBJ1-1; D perhaps matches TRBD1 (5 bases). With 7 bases removed from V and 0 bases from J, the gap between germline ends came to 14 bases. This CDR3 has 15 amino acids. Germline assignment: CDR1 KGHDR and CDR2 SFDVKD. This CDR3 reads CATRGDGSLNTEAFF. As DNA, the CDR3 is TGTGCCACCAGGGGGGACGGATCATTGAACACTGAAGCTTTCTTT.

Ten or more counts support this clonotype. This sequence joins TRBV20-1 and TRBJ2-1; 8 nucleotides line up with TRBD2. Germline CDR1 DFQATT, CDR2 SNEGSKA (reference sequence). With 3 bases clipped from V and 6 bases from J, the junction kept 1 base outside the gene matches. The CDR3 spans 12 residues. CDR3 DNA sequence: TGCAGTGCTAGCGGGAGGGCCAATGAGCAGTTCTTC. It encodes CSASGRANEQFF.

At least ten counts were recorded for this clonotype. The CDR3 is CASSLLQVRNTEAFF. As DNA, the CDR3 is TGTGCCAGCAGTTTATTGCAGGTCAGGAACACTGAAGCTTTCTTT. The chain joins TRBV12-3 or TRBV12-4 to TRBJ1-1, with D uncertain. The CDR3 spans 15 residues. V was clipped by 2 bases and J by 1 base, with 11 bases between them.

This clonotype was picked up many times. This chain joins TRBV7-9 and TRBJ2-7; D not resolved. V was trimmed by 5 bases and J by 5 bases, leaving 7 bases between them. In germline, CDR1 is SEHNR, CDR2 FQNEAQ (reference sequence). This CDR3 has 11 residues. CDR3 nucleotide sequence: TGTGCCAGCAGCCGTAGTGACGAGCAGTACTTC. Translated, it gives CASSRSDEQYF.

This clonotype was seen repeatedly, ten times or more. J is TRBJ2-2 and V is TRBV7-6; 16 bases match TRBD2. V was clipped by 5 bases and J by 5 bases; unmatched bases: 5. This CDR3 contains 17 residues. Per the germline V gene, CDR1 is SGHVS and CDR2 is FNYEAQ. CDR3 nucleotide sequence: TGTGCCAGCAGCCGCGGGACTAGCGGGAGGGAAACCGGGGAGCTGTTTTTT. It is translated as CASSRGTSGRETGELFF.

This clonotype was recorded a few times. The gene calls are TRBV5-1 and TRBJ2-1; either TRBD1 or TRBD2 may fit D (6 bases each). V lost 2 bases and J 10 bases, leaving 13 bases between the germline ends. This CDR3 has 13 amino acids. Germline CDR1 SGHRS, CDR2 YFSETQ. Written as DNA, the CDR3 is TGCGCCAGCAGCTTCCGGGGGCCGGAGGAGCAGTTCTTC. Its translation: CASSFRGPEEQFF.

This clonotype was counted many times. The chain couples TRBV5-1 to TRBJ2-3; tentative D call: TRBD2 (7 bases). CDR1 is SGHRS, CDR2 YFSETQ, per germline. Trimming removed 6 bases at V and 6 bases at J, with 14 bases between. CDR3 length: 13 residues. The CDR3 region is CASTGGLRDTQYF. The DNA of the CDR3 is TGCGCCAGCACGGGGGGCTTGAGGGATACGCAGTATTTT.

This sequence joins TRBV5-1 and TRBJ2-6; D remains ambiguous. From germline, CDR1 is SGHRS and CDR2 YFSETQ. V shed 3 bases and J shed 3 bases, with 13 bases lying between them. The CDR3 has 16 residues. CDR3 DNA: TGCGCCAGCAGCTCGGTAACAGACGGTGGGGCCAACGTCCTGACTTTC. This sequence encodes CASSSVTDGGANVLTF.

This clonotype was observed many times. V gene TRBV18 combines with J gene TRBJ2-7; 10 positions match TRBD2. CDR1 is KGHSH, CDR2 LQKENI, per germline. This CDR3 spans 15 amino acids. Trimming at V came to 6 bases and at J to 3 bases, leaving 8 bases not matched to a gene. CDR3 amino acids: CASSTTAGGNYEQYF. CDR3 sequence (DNA): TGTGCCAGCTCGACCACAGCGGGAGGGAACTACGAGCAGTACTTC. The whole variable domain, filled in from reference TRBV18 and TRBJ2-7, reads NAGVMQNPRHLVRRRGQEARLRCSPMKGHSHVYWYRQLPEEGLKFMVYLQKENIIDESGMPKERFSAEFPKEGPSILRIQQVVRGDSAAYFCASSTTAGGNYEQYFGPGTRLTVT.

This clonotype was seen at least ten times. The chain employs TRBV28 and TRBJ2-1; TRBD2 agrees at 12 bases. Per the germline V gene, CDR1 is MDHEN and CDR2 is SYDVKM. The V gene end was trimmed by 7 bases and the J gene end by 8 bases; junction bases not matched to a gene: 15. The CDR3 contains 17 residues. The CDR3 is CASIPGLAGGRRDEQFF. DNA of the CDR3: TGTGCCAGCATCCCGGGGCTAGCGGGAGGGCGGCGGGATGAGCAGTTCTTC.

The sample holds many counts of this clonotype. The rearrangement joins TRBV20-1 to TRBJ2-3; TRBD1 matches at 7 bases. The ends lost 6 bases at V and 1 base at J; junction bases unmatched: 10. Germline CDR1 DFQATT, CDR2 SNEGSKA (reference sequence). The CDR3 has 15 residues. CDR3 sequence reads: CSAAQDRYGTDTQYF. In DNA form, the CDR3 reads TGCAGTGCCGCCCAGGACAGGTATGGCACAGATACGCAGTATTTT.

There are many counts of this clonotype. J is TRBJ2-3 and V is TRBV5-1, with D perhaps TRBD1 (5 bases). This CDR3 has 15 amino acids. Trimming removed 2 bases from V and 0 bases from J, with 10 bases in between. The germline V gene has CDR1 SGHRS and CDR2 YFSETQ. CDR3 DNA sequence: TGCGCCAGCAGCTTCGGAGACAGCAGCACAGATACGCAGTATTTT. Amino acids: CASSFGDSSTDTQYF.

This clonotype was seen a few times. The chain combines TRBV5-1 with TRBJ2-7; D may be TRBD2 (6 bases). Germline-derived CDR1 and CDR2 are SGHRS and YFSETQ. V was cut by 5 bases and J by 7 bases, with 22 bases left in between. The CDR3 totals 15 residues. CDR3 protein: CASRSTGTGVGEQYF. The CDR3 DNA reads as TGCGCCAGCAGATCAACCGGGACGGGGGTAGGAGAGCAGTACTTC.